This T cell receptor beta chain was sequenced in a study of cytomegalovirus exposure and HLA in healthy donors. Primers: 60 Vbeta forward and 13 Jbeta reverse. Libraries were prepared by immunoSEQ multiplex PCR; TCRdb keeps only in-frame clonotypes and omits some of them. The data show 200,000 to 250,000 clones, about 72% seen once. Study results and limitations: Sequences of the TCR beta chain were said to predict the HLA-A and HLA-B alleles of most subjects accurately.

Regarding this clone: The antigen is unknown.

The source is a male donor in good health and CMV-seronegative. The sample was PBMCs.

CDR3 in amino acids: CASSLDSNEQFF. The CDR3 nucleotides read TGTGCCAGCAGCTTGGACAGTAATGAGCAGTTCTTC. This chain uses TRBV5-4 with TRBJ2-1; D is unclear. Per germline, CDR1 SGHNT and CDR2 YYREEE (reference sequence). The CDR3 is 12 residues long. V was pared by 0 bases and J by 7 bases, with 5 bases between.